The present TCR beta chain was sequenced within a study of T-cell reconstitution after alpha-beta-depleted transplantation in children. This clonotype was detected many times. Unique molecular identifiers featured in how the TCRbeta library was prepared. TCRdb itself ran the PCR reads through MiXCR, one entry per CDR3 protein. The repertoire holds about 300,000 distinct CDR3 sequences, with around 10% as singletons. The clonotype was recovered from a boy under two years old with acute myeloid leukemia, due to receive a stem cell transplant. This material consisted of PBMCs, taken before TCRalphabeta/CD19-depleted stem cell transplant.

The CDR3, as DNA: TGCGCCAGCAGCCTGGGACCGGGACTAGCATCCTACGAGCAGTACTTC. The encoded protein is CASSLGPGLASYEQYF. The chain is built from TRBV5-1 and TRBJ2-7, with 9 bases identical to TRBD2. CDR1 and CDR2 (germline): SGHRS, YFSETQ. With 4 bases clipped from V and 1 base from J, the junction kept 9 bases outside the gene matches. There are 16 residues in the CDR3.